This T cell receptor beta chain was recorded in a study of blood T cell repertoires in COVID-19. For the study at large: Spain, Italy and the United States supplied samples that represented acute and convalescent COVID-19. Sample material is recorded as cDNA or gDNA derived from T cells, B-cell-depleted T cells, or PBMCs.

Using immunoSEQ multiplex PCR, the repertoire was profiled, and TCRdb retains in-frame clones only, with some absent. Here the sample spans about 260,000 clones, 86% being singletons. The CDR3 covers 13 residues. The germline V gene encodes CDR1 LGHNA and CDR2 YSLEER. V was shortened by 0 bases and J by 5 bases, with 5 bases between the two germline ends. Sequenced sample: peripheral blood. V gene TRBV4-3 combines with J gene TRBJ1-5; the D is unclear. The receptor was derived from a man aged 30 to 45 with active or convalescent COVID-19. CDR3 sequence: CASSQDRDQPQHF. CDR3 DNA sequence: TGCGCCAGCAGCCAAGATCGAGATCAGCCCCAGCATTTT.